These 11 T cell receptor beta chains originate from one sample sequenced in a study of CD8+ T cells in alopecia areata. Extraction of RNA preceded its reverse transcription into cDNA, which served as the sequencing template. Measured with immunoSEQ multiplex PCR; TCRdb has only the in-frame clones, and not every one. The data contain 100,000 to 130,000 clones, about 83% of them singletons. Stated treatment: oral pan-JAK inhibitor, 5-10 mg twice daily. Sequencing was performed on CD8+ T cells sorted from blood, taken at week 24, from a patient treated with tofacitinib. The source is a human donor with alopecia areata.

This rearrangement joins TRBV19 to TRBJ1-5; D ambiguous. This CDR3 has 13 amino acids. Germline V gives CDR1 LNHDA, CDR2 SQIVND (reference sequence). Deletions cut 4 bases from V and 9 bases from J, with 13 bases between. DNA for the CDR3: TGTGCCAGTAGTACCCGGCCCGCGTGGCCCCAGCATTTT. Its translation: CASSTRPAWPQHF.

This rearrangement joins TRBV21-1 to TRBJ2-7; the table assigns TRBD1, which was not confirmed against the DNA. TRBV21-1 is a known pseudogene. The CDR3 has 10 residues. The CDR3 protein is CASFSYEQYF. CDR3 nucleotide sequence: TGTGCCAGCTTCAGCTACGAGCAGTACTTC.

J is TRBJ2-3 and V is TRBV7-2; 9 bases map to TRBD2. This CDR3 is built from 16 residues. Trimming removed 1 base from V and 6 bases from J; junction bases left unmatched: 8. Germline CDR1 and CDR2: SGHTA and FQGNSA. The CDR3 protein is CASSLDMAGGYDTQYF. In DNA form, the CDR3 reads TGTGCCAGCAGCTTAGATATGGCGGGGGGGTACGATACGCAGTATTTT.

This chain joins TRBV19 and TRBJ2-2, with D hard to call. V was shortened by 1 base and J by 7 bases, with 7 bases between the two germline ends. Per germline, CDR1 LNHDA and CDR2 SQIVND (reference sequence). This CDR3 is built from 13 residues. Here the CDR3 reads CASSIGHGGELFF. The CDR3 nucleotides read TGTGCCAGTAGTATAGGCCACGGCGGGGAGCTGTTTTTT.

This chain uses TRBV2 with TRBJ1-5; 12 bases match TRBD1. CDR1 and CDR2 (germline): SNHLY, FYNNEI. This CDR3 region has 13 residues. V lost 6 bases and J lost 6; bases outside the gene matches: 0. The chain's CDR3 is CASRGQGAQPQHF. CDR3 in DNA: TGTGCCAGCAGGGGACAGGGGGCTCAGCCCCAGCATTTT.

The rearrangement joins TRBV9 to TRBJ2-3, with unresolved D. Trimming shortened V by 0 bases and J by 0 bases, and 8 bases separated the two germline ends. Looked up from germline, CDR1 is SGDLS and CDR2 is YYNGEE. This CDR3 comprises 15 residues. The CDR3 region has the DNA TGTGCCAGCAGCGTAGAATCCTCTAGCACAGATACGCAGTATTTT. As protein: CASSVESSSTDTQYF.

This clone has only a few counts. This sequence joins TRBV10-2 and TRBJ1-1; D not certain. Per germline, CDR1 WSHSY and CDR2 SAAADI. Trimming left V 6 bases short and J 0 bases short, with 11 bases between. The CDR3 spans 14 residues. In DNA form, the CDR3 reads TGCGCCAGCAGGATGACTGTCATGAACACTGAAGCTTTCTTT. Residues: CASRMTVMNTEAFF.

The chain combines TRBV10-2 with TRBJ2-1; TRBD1 matches 7 bases. The CDR3 extends over 15 amino acids. CDR1 and CDR2 from the germline V gene are WSHSY and SAAADI. The J segment lost 0 bases and the V segment lost 5 bases, leaving 4 bases of the junction unmatched. The CDR3 DNA follows: TGCGCCAGCAGTCGGGACAGTATCTCCTACAATGAGCAGTTCTTC. Residues: CASSRDSISYNEQFF.

The chain employs TRBV2 and TRBJ2-7; D is uncertain. V was trimmed by 4 bases and J by 6 bases, leaving 19 bases between them. The CDR3 extends over 15 amino acids. Germline assignment: CDR1 SNHLY and CDR2 FYNNEI. CDR3 amino acids: CASSGRQDYIPEQYF. The CDR3 DNA is TGTGCCAGCAGTGGAAGGCAGGATTACATACCCGAGCAGTACTTC. Looking up the rest from reference TRBV2 and TRBJ2-7 gives the full variable domain: EPEVTQTPSHQVTQMGQEVILRCVPISNHLYFYWYRQILGQKVEFLVSFYNNEISEKSEIFDDQFSVERPDGSNFTLKIRSTKLEDSAMYFCASSGRQDYIPEQYFGPGTRLTVT.

The chain joins TRBV5-1 to TRBJ2-6, with no clear D. The CDR3 runs 15 residues. V was pared by 0 bases and J by 1 base, with 5 bases between. CDR1 is SGHRS and CDR2 is YFSETQ in the germline V gene. CDR3 in DNA: TGCGCCAGCAGCTTGGAATGGTCTGGGGCCAACGTCCTGACTTTC. As protein: CASSLEWSGANVLTF. The whole variable domain, filled in from reference TRBV5-1 and TRBJ2-6, reads KAGVTQTPRYLIKTRGQQVTLSCSPISGHRSVSWYQQTPGQGLQFLFEYFSETQRNKGNFPGRFSGRQFSNSRSEMNVSTLELGDSALYLCASSLEWSGANVLTFGAGSRLTVL.

This clone was seen once. The chain combines TRBV6-5 with TRBJ2-5, with 7 bases identical to TRBD2. The V gene's germline CDR1 is MNHEY and CDR2 SVGAGI. This CDR3 is 16 amino acids long. After removal of 0 bases from V and 6 bases from J, the junction contained 10 bases not matched to a gene. The CDR3 sequence is CASSYSPSSGGKTQYF. The CDR3, as DNA: TGTGCCAGCAGTTACTCCCCTTCTAGCGGAGGGAAGACCCAGTACTTC.